This T cell receptor (beta chain) was documented in a study of control samples from healthy donors and cancer patients (dated by TCRdb to about 2020). Library construction relied on the immunoSEQ multiplex PCR assay. TCRdb carries this immuneACCESS record with in-frame sequences only. Its versions omit some clonotypes, under half of them owing to an unresolved V gene in the studies checked, with the rest unexplained. Recorded for this sample are about 29,000 clones; 87% of them occurred a single time. The ten largest clones represent about 3.8% of the sample. In the case of this clone: Its target antigen remains unknown. Nothing much larger sits one base from this clone, and base qualities are not available.

Cut back by 5 bases and 5 bases, the V and J ends lie 15 bases apart. Based on the germline V gene, the CDR1 and CDR2 sequences are SGHTA and FQGNSA. From its cysteine to its phenylalanine, the CDR3 spans 14 amino acids. Just the 42-base CDR3 DNA is kept, in frame starting at base 1. The chain links TRBV7-2 with TRBJ1-2, and TRBD1 may be the D gene, going by 5 matching bases. The specimen was formalin-fixed, paraffin-embedded tissue. The TCR comes from a female donor with melanoma. The DNA is as follows: TGTGCCAGCAGCCCGAGTTCGGGGCCGTATGGCTACACCTTC. This is translated as CASSPSSGPYGYTF.